These 20 T cell receptor beta chains originate from one sample sequenced in a study of metastatic and nonmetastatic thyroid tumors. TCRdb redid the clone calls on the PCR reads using MiXCR. The repertoire holds 30,000 to 35,000 clones, 15% seen once, with under 20% in the top ten. Nobody among the patients had been given any treatment before thyroid surgery. The sequencing input was blood. The receptors shown here come from a male donor with papillary thyroid cancer or a benign thyroid nodule (not recorded which). Some clones in this sample may be carry-over from other donors' samples.

This clone has a handful of counts. This rearrangement joins TRBV19 to TRBJ1-2, with 8 bases identical to TRBD1. This CDR3 has 15 residues. The ends lost 10 bases at V and 7 bases at J; junction bases unmatched: 17. Germline-derived CDR1 and CDR2 are LNHDA and SQIVND (reference sequence). In DNA form, the CDR3 reads TGTGCCACTCACCCGACAGGGGCGGCGGGGGGTGGCTACACCTTC. It is translated as CATHPTGAAGGGYTF.

This clone showed up many times. The chain uses TRBV5-5 and TRBJ2-6, with unresolved D. The CDR3 is made up of 15 amino acids. Trimming removed 0 bases from V and 3 bases from J, with 7 bases in between. Germline V lookup: CDR1 SGHKS, CDR2 YYEKEE (reference sequence). CDR3 in amino acids: CASSLDRVGANVLTF. The CDR3 DNA sequence: TGTGCCAGCAGCTTGGATAGGGTTGGGGCCAACGTCCTGACTTTC.

This clone has at least ten counts. The chain has TRBV11-2 and TRBJ1-5; D unresolved. The CDR3 consists of 13 residues. Trimming pared 3 bases from V and 7 bases from J, leaving 10 bases between. Germline V gene sequence: CDR1 SGHAT, CDR2 FQNNGV. This chain's CDR3 is CASSLSFSQPQHF. The DNA for the CDR3 is TGTGCCAGCAGCTTGTCTTTTAGCCAGCCCCAGCATTTT.

The rearrangement links TRBV30 to TRBJ1-1; D is uncertain. Trimming pared 3 bases from V and 6 bases from J, leaving 11 bases between. The CDR3 loop spans 12 amino acids. The germline V gene has CDR1 GTSNPN and CDR2 SVGIG (reference sequence). The CDR3 loop is CAWRAGGPEAFF. The CDR3, as DNA: TGTGCCTGGAGAGCCGGTGGGCCTGAAGCTTTCTTT.

There are many counts of this clone. A much larger clone differs by one base, so this may be a read error. The V gene is TRBV12-3 or TRBV12-4, the J gene TRBJ2-7; D is undetermined. Trimming shortened V by 10 bases and J by 5 bases, and 12 bases separated the two germline ends. This CDR3 comprises 11 residues. CDR3 sequence: CATATTDEQYF. DNA of the CDR3: TGTGCCACCGCGACAACCGACGAGCAGTACTTC.

This clone was recorded at least ten times. This rearrangement joins TRBV10-1 to TRBJ2-2; 13 nucleotides align to TRBD2. The CDR3 contains 17 residues. Germline V CDR1 and CDR2: WNHNN, SYGVQD (reference sequence). Trimming removed 2 bases from V and 7 bases from J; junction bases left unmatched: 7. The CDR3, as DNA: TGCGCCAGCAGTGAGAAGAAAGGACTAGCGGGAGTCGGGGAGCTGTTTTTT. Translation gives CASSEKKGLAGVGELFF.

This chain connects TRBV5-1 to TRBJ2-6; D is unresolved. The CDR3 contains 18 residues. Germline-derived CDR1 and CDR2 are SGHRS and YFSETQ. V dropped 1 base and J dropped 0 bases, with 14 bases sitting between them. The CDR3 sequence is CASSLRARGSSGANVLTF. CDR3 nucleotides: TGCGCCAGCAGCTTGCGAGCTAGAGGAAGCTCTGGGGCCAACGTCCTGACTTTC. Looking up the rest from reference TRBV5-1 and TRBJ2-6 gives the full variable domain: KAGVTQTPRYLIKTRGQQVTLSCSPISGHRSVSWYQQTPGQGLQFLFEYFSETQRNKGNFPGRFSGRQFSNSRSEMNVSTLELGDSALYLCASSLRARGSSGANVLTFGAGSRLTVL.

The V and J genes are TRBV6-1 and TRBJ2-5, with 13 bases aligning to TRBD2. The CDR3 runs to 17 residues. V dropped 6 bases and J dropped 6; count of bases not matched to a gene: 13. Germline V gives CDR1 MNHNS, CDR2 SASEGT. CDR3 coding DNA: TGTGCCAGCAGCGCTGGACTAGCGGGAGTGTTTGGGCAGACCCAGTACTTC. Protein: CASSAGLAGVFGQTQYF.

This chain's CDR3 is CASSLPQASRELFF. As DNA, the CDR3 is TGCGCCAGCAGCCTTCCGCAGGCCTCCAGGGAGCTGTTTTTT. The rearrangement joins TRBV5-1 to TRBJ2-2; D ambiguous. The ends were cut back, 4 bases at V and 9 bases at J, with 16 bases in the middle. CDR3 length equals 14 residues. CDR1 SGHRS and CDR2 YFSETQ come from the germline V gene.

The genes are TRBV6-5 and TRBJ2-7; D is ambiguous. The V gene's germline CDR1 is MNHEY and CDR2 SVGAGI. Trimming left V 6 bases short and J 6 bases short, with 18 bases between. The CDR3 extends over 14 amino acids. CDR3 loop: CASSYQVGTSEQYF. In DNA form, the CDR3 reads TGTGCCAGCAGCTATCAGGTGGGAACCTCCGAGCAGTACTTC.

This clone was counted a few times. The V and J genes are TRBV25-1 and TRBJ2-5; D is possibly TRBD1 or TRBD2 (5 bases each). CDR3 size: 16 residues. CDR1 is MGHDK and CDR2 is SYGVNS in the germline V gene. The germline V and J ends were trimmed by 1 base and 0 bases, with 12 bases remaining between them. The CDR3 DNA reads as TGTGCCAGCAGTGAATTTTTGGGGGAGTACCAAGAGACCCAGTACTTC. The encoded protein is CASSEFLGEYQETQYF.

This clone turned up a few times. A much larger clone differs from this one at a single base, so this may be a read error. The chain carries TRBV12-3 or TRBV12-4 and TRBJ2-4; 13 bases are shared with TRBD2. With V trimmed by 5 bases and J by 3 bases, 1 base remained unmatched. The CDR3 length is 15 residues. CDR3 bases: TGTGCCAGCAGTGGACTAGCGGGAGACAAAAACATTCAGTACTTC. It encodes CASSGLAGDKNIQYF.

This clone was seen many times. V usage is TRBV11-3 and J usage is TRBJ2-5, with TRBD1 matching over 10 bases. Germline values: CDR1 SGHNT, CDR2 YENEEA. Losses at the gene ends were 5 bases for V and 5 bases for J; bases not matched to a gene: 11. This CDR3 has 16 amino acids. The CDR3 region has the DNA TGTGCCAGCAGCGGGTGGGGACAGGGGCCCAGGGAGACCCAGTACTTC. Translating gives CASSGWGQGPRETQYF.

This clone was counted many times. The chain carries TRBV10-3 and TRBJ2-1; maybe TRBD2 (6 bases). Germline assignment: CDR1 ENHRY and CDR2 SYGVKD. V was shortened by 6 bases and J by 0 bases, with 9 bases between the two germline ends. This CDR3 is built from 14 residues. The CDR3: CAIRGLSSYNEQFF. CDR3 nucleotide sequence: TGTGCCATCAGGGGACTCAGCTCCTACAATGAGCAGTTCTTC.

This clone was seen a few times. A much larger clone sits a single nucleotide away, making a read error possible. The chain links TRBV5-8 to TRBJ1-4; D gene unclear. This CDR3 has 9 amino acids. The germline gives CDR1 SGHTS, CDR2 YDEGEE. Trimming took 8 bases from V and 11 from J, leaving 7 bases between them. CDR3 residues: CARGGKLFF. The CDR3 DNA is TGTGCCAGAGGAGGGAAACTGTTTTTT.

This clone was recorded many times. V usage is TRBV10-1 and J usage is TRBJ2-1; 9 nucleotides line up with TRBD2. V dropped 11 bases and J dropped 10; count of bases not matched to a gene: 9. This CDR3 region has 12 residues. Germline V gene lookup returns CDR1 WNHNN and CDR2 SYGVQD (reference sequence). CDR3 sequence: CAAGREGGEQFF. Here the CDR3 DNA reads TGCGCCGCGGGGCGGGAGGGCGGCGAGCAGTTCTTC.

The CDR3 is CASSRTGQGTYEQYF. The DNA for the CDR3 is TGTGCCAGCAGCCGCACCGGACAGGGAACCTACGAGCAGTACTTC. The chain has TRBV11-2 and TRBJ2-7; 8 bases agree with TRBD1. Germline V lookup: CDR1 SGHAT, CDR2 FQNNGV. The CDR3 has 15 amino acids. J gave up 2 bases and V 5 bases, and 8 bases lay outside the gene matches.

A few counts support this clone. V and J are TRBV28 and TRBJ1-2, with D possibly being TRBD1 (5 bases). The CDR3 is made up of 13 amino acids. Trimming pared 6 bases from V and 4 bases from J, leaving 12 bases between. CDR1 is MDHEN, CDR2 SYDVKM, per germline. The CDR3 spells CASRGSDSYGYTF. CDR3 coding DNA: TGTGCCAGCAGGGGATCAGACAGCTATGGCTACACCTTC.

This clone was counted ten times or more. The J gene is TRBJ2-1, the V gene TRBV10-3, with a weak D call TRBD1 (7 bases). V shed 3 bases and J shed 8 bases, with 17 bases lying between them. Germline-derived CDR1 and CDR2 are ENHRY and SYGVKD. The CDR3 length is 15 residues. CDR3 sequence (DNA): TGTGCCATCAGTGACCAGGGGGGAACGAGGGATGAGCAGTTCTTC. Its protein is CAISDQGGTRDEQFF.

This clone is labeled medium-sized (0.01 to 0.1%). V and J are TRBV6-1 and TRBJ1-6, with D tentatively TRBD1 (5 bases). This CDR3 is 14 amino acids long. V lost 6 bases, J lost 6 bases, and 12 bases lay in between. Germline V gives CDR1 MNHNS, CDR2 SASEGT. The CDR3 DNA is TGTGCCAGCAGAAAAGGGACTATTAATTCACCCCTCCACTTT. This sequence encodes CASRKGTINSPLHF.